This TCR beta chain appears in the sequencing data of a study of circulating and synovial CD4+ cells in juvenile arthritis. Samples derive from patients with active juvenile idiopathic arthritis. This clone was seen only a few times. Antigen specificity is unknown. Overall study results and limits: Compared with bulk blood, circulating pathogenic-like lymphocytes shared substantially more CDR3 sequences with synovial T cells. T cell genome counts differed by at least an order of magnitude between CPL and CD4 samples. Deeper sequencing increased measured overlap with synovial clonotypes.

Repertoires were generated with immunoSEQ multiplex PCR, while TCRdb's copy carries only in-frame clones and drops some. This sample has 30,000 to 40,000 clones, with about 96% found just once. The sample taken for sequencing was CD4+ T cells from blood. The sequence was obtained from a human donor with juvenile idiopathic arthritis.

Here the CDR3 reads CASSIDRLYSGNTIYF. Here the CDR3 DNA reads TGTGCCAGTAGTATAGACCGACTGTACTCTGGAAACACCATATATTTT. This chain uses TRBV19 with TRBJ1-3; D not resolved. The CDR3 is 16 amino acids. With 0 bases removed from V and 0 bases from J, the gap between germline ends came to 9 bases. Per germline, CDR1 LNHDA and CDR2 SQIVND (reference sequence). Together with reference TRBV19 and TRBJ1-3, the CDR3 gives the full variable domain: DGGITQSPKYLFRKEGQNVTLSCEQNLNHDAMYWYRQDPGQGLRLIYYSQIVNDFQKGDIAEGYSVSREKKESFPLTVTSAQKNPTAFYLCASSIDRLYSGNTIYFGEGSWLTVV.